One sample yielded the 11 T cell receptor beta chains listed below, sequenced in a study of OX40 agonist ivuxolimab in advanced cancers. Clones were sequenced by immunoSEQ multiplex PCR, and TCRdb holds only the in-frame ones, with some missing. This sample has 60,000 to 90,000 clones, with approximately 80% found just once. The sequenced sample was CD4+ or CD8+ T cells sorted from blood, obtained in a trial of the OX40 agonist ivuxolimab. These receptor sequences come from an adult with an advanced solid tumor such as melanoma, head and neck, liver or kidney cancer.

The V gene is TRBV6-5, the J gene TRBJ2-1; D is possibly TRBD2 (6 bases). The germline gives CDR1 MNHEY, CDR2 SVGAGI. The CDR3 sequence is 14 residues long. Trimming removed 6 bases at V and 7 bases at J, with 16 bases between. The CDR3 coding sequence is TGTGCCAGCAGATCCGGGGGTTTGGGGAATGAGCAGTTCTTC. This codes for CASRSGGLGNEQFF.

This clone was observed a few times. The chain carries TRBV20-1 and TRBJ2-7; no definite D call. Germline V gene data show CDR1 as DFQATT and CDR2 as SNEGSKA (reference sequence). CDR3 length equals 10 residues. The V end lost 3 bases, the J end lost 5 bases, and 5 bases lay between the germline ends. CDR3 amino acids: CSASPHEQYF. DNA for the CDR3: TGCAGTGCTAGCCCCCACGAGCAGTACTTC.

The gene calls are TRBV6-5 and TRBJ1-5; D is undetermined. Germline CDR1 reads MNHEY; CDR2 reads SVGAGI. The length of the CDR3 is 14 residues. With 8 bases removed from V and 1 base from J, the gap between germline ends came to 12 bases. CDR3 residues: CASLIIGSNQPQHF. CDR3 bases: TGTGCCAGCCTAATAATCGGAAGCAATCAGCCCCAGCATTTT.

This rearrangement joins TRBV5-1 to TRBJ2-3, with D possibly being TRBD2 (5 bases). Germline V gives CDR1 SGHRS, CDR2 YFSETQ. This CDR3 comprises 16 residues. V was shortened by 4 bases and J by 3 bases, with 18 bases between the two germline ends. DNA of the CDR3: TGCGCCAGCAGCAAGGGCCCAGCGGAGGTTACAGATACGCAGTATTTT. It codes for CASSKGPAEVTDTQYF.

The J gene is TRBJ1-5, the V gene TRBV27, with 8 bases fitting TRBD1. CDR1 MNHEY and CDR2 SMNVEV come from the germline V gene (reference sequence). Trimming cost V 4 bases and J 1 base; bases outside gene matches: 9. The CDR3 totals 17 residues. Here the CDR3 DNA reads TGTGCCAGCAGTTCTGGACAGGGATGGGAGAGCAATCAGCCCCAGCATTTT. The encoded protein is CASSSGQGWESNQPQHF.

The chain couples TRBV30 to TRBJ1-4, with 9 positions matching TRBD1. The CDR3 loop spans 13 amino acids. V shed 8 bases and J 8 bases; nucleotides not matched to a gene: 9. Germline lookup yields CDR1 GTSNPN and CDR2 SVGIG (reference sequence). As DNA, the CDR3 is TGTGCCCGTAACAGGGGGCTAGGGGAAAAACTGTTTTTT. It translates to CARNRGLGEKLFF.

The CDR3 is CASSLEGHYNYGYTF. CDR3 DNA: TGTGCCAGCAGCTTGGAGGGCCATTATAACTATGGCTACACCTTC. The V and J genes are TRBV5-5 and TRBJ1-2; D is ambiguous. The CDR3 is made up of 15 amino acids. CDR1 and CDR2 from the germline V gene are SGHKS and YYEKEE (reference sequence). Trimming removed 0 bases at V and 1 base at J, with 10 bases between.

CDR3 bases: TGTGCCAGCAGGGCCGGGACAGGGGCGATTGGGGAGCTGTTTTTT. Amino acid sequence: CASRAGTGAIGELFF. The chain employs TRBV5-5 and TRBJ2-2; the match to TRBD1 covers 10 bases. V shed 5 bases and J 8 bases; nucleotides not matched to a gene: 9. Germline loops: CDR1 SGHKS, CDR2 YYEKEE (reference sequence). The CDR3 spans 15 residues.

The genes are TRBV6-6 and TRBJ1-5; 9 bases fit TRBD1. CDR3 length: 15 residues. Germline-derived CDR1 and CDR2 are MNHNY and SVGAGI (reference sequence). Trimming removed 6 bases from V and 0 bases from J; junction bases left unmatched: 3. The CDR3 nucleotides read TGTGCCAGCAGGGGACAGGGCCTTAGCAATCAGCCCCAGCATTTT. This codes for CASRGQGLSNQPQHF.

V usage is TRBV9 and J usage is TRBJ1-2; D may be TRBD1 (6 bases). Germline CDR1 is SGDLS and CDR2 is YYNGEE. V lost 4 bases and J 7 bases, leaving 14 bases between the germline ends. The CDR3 is 13 amino acids. The CDR3 nucleotides are TGTGCCAGCAGCCTCAACAGGGTTACTGGCTACACCTTC. This encodes CASSLNRVTGYTF.

The V call is TRBV28, the J call TRBJ1-3; D gene uncertain. V was pared by 3 bases and J by 6 bases, with 9 bases between. Germline V CDR1 and CDR2: MDHEN, SYDVKM. The CDR3 totals 13 residues. Here the CDR3 reads CASSFRRPNTIYF. The DNA for the CDR3 is TGTGCCAGCAGTTTTCGACGGCCAAACACCATATATTTT.